The rows below give T cell receptor beta chains drawn from one sample of a study of human T cells and chemical hapten exposure. TCRdb fed the RACE reads into MiXCR, producing one record per CDR3 protein. Of roughly 52,000 distinct CDR3 sequences in the sample, 11% were seen once. The sequenced sample was whole blood, obtained in connection with sensitization to the hapten diphenylcyclopropenone (DPC). These receptors all stem from a woman between 40 and 55 years old with alopecia areata. Some clones in this sample may be carry-over from other donors' samples. CDR3s include the opening cysteine and the closing phenylalanine or tryptophan.

cdr3_aa: CAIRGDTSGYEQYF
j_call: TRBJ2-7
v_call: TRBV10-3
cdr3_length: 14

cdr3_aa: CASSTGVADHF
j_call: TRBJ1-6
v_call: TRBV28
cdr3_length: 11

cdr3_aa: CASSSLTGSRRGPQHF
j_call: TRBJ1-5
v_call: TRBV28
cdr3_length: 16

cdr3_aa: CASSKTGNYGYTF
j_call: TRBJ1-2
v_call: TRBV7-2
cdr3_length: 13

cdr3_aa: CASSQRTDTQYF
j_call: TRBJ2-3
v_call: TRBV3-1
cdr3_length: 12

cdr3_aa: CSVAGTSNEQFF
j_call: TRBJ2-1
v_call: TRBV29-1
cdr3_length: 12

cdr3_aa: CASRETRREVGETQYF
j_call: TRBJ2-5
v_call: TRBV10-1
cdr3_length: 16

cdr3_aa: CASSLGGSGVNSPLHF
j_call: TRBJ1-6
v_call: TRBV7-2
cdr3_length: 16

cdr3_aa: CASTSWGTGVDEQYF
j_call: TRBJ2-7
v_call: TRBV6-1
cdr3_length: 15

cdr3_aa: CASSRTAGDTEAFF
j_call: TRBJ1-1
v_call: TRBV7-3
cdr3_length: 14

cdr3_aa: CASSGEGRGTDTQYF
j_call: TRBJ2-3
v_call: TRBV10-2
cdr3_length: 15

cdr3_aa: CASSPETGGWRNQPQHF
j_call: TRBJ1-5
v_call: TRBV7-9
cdr3_length: 17

cdr3_aa: CASGGPGRPSGEQYF
j_call: TRBJ2-7
v_call: TRBV7-7
cdr3_length: 15

cdr3_aa: CASSPRERSGYTF
j_call: TRBJ1-2
v_call: TRBV5-4
cdr3_length: 13

cdr3_aa: CASSSGEGGNEKLFF
j_call: TRBJ1-4
v_call: TRBV12-3/TRBV12-4
cdr3_length: 15

cdr3_aa: CASSRTGEGSDTQYF
j_call: TRBJ2-3
v_call: TRBV6-1
cdr3_length: 15

cdr3_aa: CSARGPQGLAKNIQYF
j_call: TRBJ2-4
v_call: TRBV20-1
cdr3_length: 16